This T cell receptor (beta chain) was observed in a study of blood T cell repertoires in COVID-19. Whole-study context: Spain, Italy and the United States supplied samples that represented acute and convalescent COVID-19. The cDNA or gDNA used as material had been derived from T cells, B-cell-depleted T cells, or PBMCs.

Patients of the Seattle cohort, enrolled during active infection, were followed longitudinally. Authors' data handling: Estimates of nucleated cell counts were drawn from the amplification of reference gene primers. The repertoire was sequenced with immunoSEQ multiplex PCR; TCRdb's copy has only in-frame clones and lacks some. The V and J calls and clone size are taken from that table; D and trimming were inferred from the DNA. The sample carries under 400,000 clones, 88% recorded once. Trimming removed 4 bases from V and 6 bases from J, with 6 bases in between. The CDR3 length is 11 residues. Germline CDR1 KGHSY, CDR2 FQNENV.

The clonotype was recovered from a woman in her 30s with COVID-19, enrolled during active disease. The sample comprised peripheral blood. The gene calls are TRBV16 and TRBJ1-1; D is unresolved. This chain's CDR3 is CASSPRAEAFF. For the CDR3, the DNA is TGTGCCAGCAGCCCACGGGCTGAAGCTTTCTTT. Full variable domain (outside the CDR3, taken from reference TRBV16 and TRBJ1-1): GEEVAQTPKHLVRGEGQKAKLYCAPIKGHSYVFWYQQVLKNEFKFLISFQNENVFDETGMPKERFSAKCLPNSPCSLEIQATKLEDSAVYFCASSPRAEAFFGQGTRLTVV.